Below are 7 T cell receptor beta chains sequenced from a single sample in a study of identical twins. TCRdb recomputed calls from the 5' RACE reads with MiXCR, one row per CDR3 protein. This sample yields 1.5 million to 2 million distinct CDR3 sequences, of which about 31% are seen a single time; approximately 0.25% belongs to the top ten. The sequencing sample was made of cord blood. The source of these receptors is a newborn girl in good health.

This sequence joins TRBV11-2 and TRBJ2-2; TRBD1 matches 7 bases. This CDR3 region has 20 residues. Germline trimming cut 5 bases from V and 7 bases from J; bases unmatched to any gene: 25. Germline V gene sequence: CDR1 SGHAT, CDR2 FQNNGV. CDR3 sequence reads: CASSPYPHRQGRPLGGELFF. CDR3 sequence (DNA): TGTGCCAGCAGCCCATACCCACACCGACAGGGACGGCCGCTGGGCGGGGAGCTGTTTTTT.

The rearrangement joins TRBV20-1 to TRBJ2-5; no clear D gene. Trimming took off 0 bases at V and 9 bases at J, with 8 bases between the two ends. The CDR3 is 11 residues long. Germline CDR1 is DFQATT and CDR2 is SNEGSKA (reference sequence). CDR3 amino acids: CSARDLRAQYF. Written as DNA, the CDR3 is TGCAGTGCTAGAGATCTGAGAGCCCAGTACTTC.

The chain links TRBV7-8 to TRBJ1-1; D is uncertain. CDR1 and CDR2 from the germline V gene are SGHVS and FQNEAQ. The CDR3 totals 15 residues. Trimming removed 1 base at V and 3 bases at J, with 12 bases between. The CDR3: CASSLVGDRDTEAFF. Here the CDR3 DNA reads TGTGCCAGCAGCTTAGTCGGGGATAGGGACACTGAAGCTTTCTTT.

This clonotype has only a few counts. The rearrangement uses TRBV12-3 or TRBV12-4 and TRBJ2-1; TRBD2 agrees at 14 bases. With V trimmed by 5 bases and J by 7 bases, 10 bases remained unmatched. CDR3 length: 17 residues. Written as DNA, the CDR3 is TGTGCCAGCAGTCCAGGGACTAGCGGGAGTTTCTGGAATGAGCAGTTCTTC. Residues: CASSPGTSGSFWNEQFF.

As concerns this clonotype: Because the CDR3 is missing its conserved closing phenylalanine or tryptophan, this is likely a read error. The CDR3 bases are TGTGCCAGCAGTGAAGCCCTGGGATTAGTGGGGGGTCAAGAGACCCAGTACTTA. This encodes CASSEALGLVGGQETQYL. V usage is TRBV6-1 and J usage is TRBJ2-5; D is possibly TRBD2 (6 bases). Between the trimmed V and J ends, which lost 0 bases and 2 bases, there was a span of 19 bases. The length of the CDR3 is 18 residues. Germline assignment: CDR1 MNHNS and CDR2 SASEGT.

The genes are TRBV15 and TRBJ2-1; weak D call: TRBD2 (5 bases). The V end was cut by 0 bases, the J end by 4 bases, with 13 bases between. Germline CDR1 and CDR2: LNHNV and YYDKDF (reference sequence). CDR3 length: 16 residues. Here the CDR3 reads CATSREGRRSYNEQFF. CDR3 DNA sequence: TGTGCCACCAGCAGAGAGGGCAGGAGGAGTTACAATGAGCAGTTCTTC.

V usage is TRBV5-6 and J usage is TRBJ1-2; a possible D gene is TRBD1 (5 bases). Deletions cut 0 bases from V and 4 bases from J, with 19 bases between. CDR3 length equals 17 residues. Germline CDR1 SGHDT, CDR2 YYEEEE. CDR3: CASSLAKFDGGSYGYTF. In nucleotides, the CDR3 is TGTGCCAGCAGCTTGGCCAAATTTGACGGGGGAAGCTATGGCTACACCTTC.